This T cell receptor beta chain was found in a study of blood T cells in healthy people across ages. General study findings and limits: Among T cells, TCR beta diversity per million cells dropped roughly linearly as age rose.

With a J-beta primer mix and a sample-barcoded 5' primer, a second PCR ran roughly 6 to 11 cycles. Every molecule of cDNA carried a tag from a template-switch adaptor with 12 random nucleotides. TCRdb called the 5' RACE reads again in MiXCR, with one record for every CDR3 protein. The data hold about 1 million distinct CDR3 sequences, with 25% observed a single time. The CDR3 sequence is 15 residues long. Germline V CDR1 and CDR2: SEHNR, FQNEAQ (reference sequence). Donors were systemically healthy Caucasian individuals from Russia aged roughly 6 to 100 years. Points on this clonotype: What it binds is not known. The junction shows a germline mismatch at one end, possibly a read error.

The same data also contributed to another study, on T cells of mothers and their children.

This chain links TRBV7-9 with TRBJ2-5; D assignment may be TRBD1 or TRBD2 (5 bases each). This receptor was obtained from a girl aged 2-9 years in good health. The sequencing sample was made of blood. The CDR3 sequence: CASSPVEGLQETRYF. In DNA form, the CDR3 reads TGTGCCAGCAGCCCAGTTGAGGGGCTACAAGAGACCCGGTACTTC.